This T cell receptor (beta chain) was sequenced in a study of CD8 T cells in Susac syndrome. Sequencing of TCR beta was performed on blood CD8+ and CD4+ T cells. The individuals used as controls were healthy donors who had been matched for both age and sex. TEMRA cells were FACS-enriched, while CD8+ and CD4+ T cells were negatively isolated. Trimming shortened V by 5 bases and J by 3 bases, and 16 bases separated the two germline ends. Germline lookup yields CDR1 MNHEY and CDR2 SVGAGI. The CDR3 consists of 15 residues. Random hexamers were used to reverse transcribe the RNA input (roughly 0.5 to 1 ug). Each CDR3 protein gets one entry after TCRdb re-called the immunoSEQ multiplex PCR reads with MiXCR. The sample contains 180,000 or so distinct CDR3 sequences, over 85% of which appear only once.

This chain links TRBV6-5 with TRBJ1-2, with D perhaps matching TRBD1 (6 bases). The sequenced sample was CD4+ T cells from PBMCs. This clonotype was sampled from a human donor in good health. The CDR3: CASSDPLQGHYGYTF. CDR3 DNA sequence: TGTGCCAGCAGTGACCCGTTGCAGGGGCACTATGGCTACACCTTC.